This is a list of T cell receptor beta chains from one sample in a study of T-cell memory formation after mild COVID-19. TCRdb itself ran the 5' RACE reads through MiXCR, one entry per CDR3 protein. The repertoire holds 200,000 to 300,000 distinct CDR3 sequences, with approximately 9% as singletons. The sequenced sample was PBMCs or a T cell subset sorted from them (not recorded which). These receptor sequences come from a man between 18 and 35 years old who had mild COVID-19 (a few samples of this study predate the infection). Cell type and time point are not known. Both conserved end residues are part of each CDR3. The order of the fields is CDR3 length, J gene, V gene, D gene, clone size, CDR3 protein, CDR3 DNA. The D gene is left open where the match is weak. Clone size is shown for a subset of rows, as once, few, many or a class of expanded clone.

length: 14
J: TRBJ1-1
V: TRBV6-1
D: .
size: few
CDR3: CASSWTPMNTEAFF
DNA: TGTGCCAGCAGCTGGACACCCATGAACACTGAAGCTTTCTTT

length: 15
J: TRBJ2-1
V: TRBV5-6
D: TRBD2
size: few
CDR3: CASSFGAGAHLGQFF
DNA: TGTGCCAGCAGCTTTGGAGCGGGGGCTCACCTCGGGCAGTTCTTC

length: 12
J: TRBJ2-1
V: TRBV5-1
D: .
size: few
CDR3: CASHQPGGEQFF
DNA: TGCGCCAGCCATCAACCCGGCGGGGAGCAGTTCTTC

length: 16
J: TRBJ2-1
V: TRBV4-1
D: TRBD2
size: few
CDR3: CASSHGTSGSDNEQFF
DNA: TGCGCCAGCAGCCATGGGACTAGCGGGAGTGACAATGAGCAGTTCTTC

length: 13
J: TRBJ2-1
V: TRBV12-3/TRBV12-4
D: .
size: few
CDR3: CASSLRVGNEQFF
DNA: TGTGCCAGCAGTTTACGGGTCGGGAATGAGCAGTTCTTC

length: 13
J: TRBJ2-7
V: TRBV14
D: .
size: medium-sized
CDR3: CASSQLGYYEQYF
DNA: TGTGCCAGCAGCCAACTAGGTTACTACGAGCAGTACTTC

length: 16
J: TRBJ2-3
V: TRBV24-1
D: TRBD2
size: few
CDR3: CATSEPSGGNTDTQYF
DNA: TGTGCCACCAGTGAACCTAGCGGGGGAAACACAGATACGCAGTATTTT

length: 15
J: TRBJ1-2
V: TRBV7-2
D: .
size: .
CDR3: CASSLFPGLRYGYTF
DNA: TGTGCCAGCAGCTTATTTCCGGGCCTTAGATATGGCTACACCTTC

length: 14
J: TRBJ1-1
V: TRBV7-3
D: .
size: many
CDR3: CASSLSPMNTEAFF
DNA: TGTGCCAGCAGCTTATCGCCTATGAACACTGAAGCTTTCTTT

length: 15
J: TRBJ1-5
V: TRBV19
D: .
size: .
CDR3: CASSMPPYSNQPQHF
DNA: TGTGCCAGTAGTATGCCCCCCTATAGCAATCAGCCCCAGCATTTT

length: 15
J: TRBJ2-3
V: TRBV7-9
D: .
size: .
CDR3: CASSLGLGDSDTQYF
DNA: TGTGCCAGCAGCTTAGGGTTGGGGGACTCAGATACGCAGTATTTT

length: 15
J: TRBJ1-6
V: TRBV12-3/TRBV12-4
D: TRBD1
size: many
CDR3: CASSPRTGWNSPLHF
DNA: TGTGCCAGCAGTCCTCGGACAGGGTGGAATTCACCCCTCCACTTT

length: 16
J: TRBJ1-3
V: TRBV4-3
D: .
size: .
CDR3: CASSRQTEFSGNTIYF
DNA: TGCGCCAGCAGCCGACAAACAGAATTCTCTGGAAACACCATATATTTT

length: 16
J: TRBJ2-3
V: TRBV7-2
D: TRBD2
size: few
CDR3: CASSLGPSGATDTQYF
DNA: TGTGCCAGCAGCTTGGGGCCTAGCGGGGCCACAGATACGCAGTATTTT

length: 11
J: TRBJ1-1
V: TRBV7-2
D: .
size: .
CDR3: CASSSSGGAFF
DNA: TGTGCCAGCAGCTCTAGTGGCGGAGCTTTCTTT

length: 12
J: TRBJ2-3
V: TRBV10-3
D: .
size: .
CDR3: CAISADTDTQYF
DNA: TGTGCCATCAGTGCCGACACAGATACGCAGTATTTT

length: 14
J: TRBJ2-7
V: TRBV2
D: .
size: few
CDR3: CASSLSGTLHEQYF
DNA: TGTGCCAGCAGCCTTTCAGGAACTCTCCACGAGCAGTACTTC

length: 13
J: TRBJ1-4
V: TRBV27
D: .
size: .
CDR3: CASSFQYNEKLFF
DNA: TGTGCCAGCAGTTTTCAGTATAATGAAAAACTGTTTTTT

length: 17
J: TRBJ2-3
V: TRBV5-6
D: .
size: few
CDR3: CASSTGQTYSGTDTQYF
DNA: TGTGCCAGCAGCACCGGACAGACCTACAGTGGCACAGATACGCAGTATTTT

length: 15
J: TRBJ1-5
V: TRBV10-3
D: TRBD1
size: .
CDR3: CAISDRGGVNQPQHF
DNA: TGTGCCATCAGTGACAGGGGGGGGGTCAATCAGCCCCAGCATTTT

length: 15
J: TRBJ1-1
V: TRBV5-1
D: TRBD1
size: .
CDR3: CASSTTGQGNTEAFF
DNA: TGCGCCAGCAGCACGACAGGACAGGGGAACACTGAAGCTTTCTTT

length: 15
J: TRBJ2-3
V: TRBV20-1
D: .
size: few
CDR3: CSASSLSWSTDTQYF
DNA: TGCAGTGCTAGCTCCCTCTCCTGGAGCACAGATACGCAGTATTTT

length: 13
J: TRBJ1-4
V: TRBV28
D: .
size: many
CDR3: CASSLWENEKLFF
DNA: TGTGCCAGCAGTTTATGGGAGAATGAAAAACTGTTTTTT

length: 14
J: TRBJ1-4
V: TRBV6-4
D: .
size: .
CDR3: CASRPGTDFGELFF
DNA: TGTGCCAGCAGGCCCGGGACGGACTTTGGGGAACTGTTTTTT

length: 14
J: TRBJ2-4
V: TRBV11-1
D: TRBD1
size: many
CDR3: CASGSGTGGSIQYF
DNA: TGTGCCAGCGGATCCGGGACAGGGGGATCCATTCAGTACTTC

length: 15
J: TRBJ2-1
V: TRBV3-1
D: TRBD2
size: many
CDR3: CASSLRGVPFYEQFF
DNA: TGTGCCAGCAGCCTTCGGGGGGTACCCTTCTATGAGCAGTTCTTC

length: 15
J: TRBJ2-2
V: TRBV20-1
D: TRBD1
size: .
CDR3: CSAKPGTGGTGELFF
DNA: TGCAGTGCCAAGCCCGGGACAGGGGGCACCGGGGAGCTGTTTTTT

length: 14
J: TRBJ2-7
V: TRBV4-1
D: .
size: many
CDR3: CASSQFRTGPRQYF
DNA: TGCGCCAGCAGCCAATTCCGTACGGGACCTCGGCAGTACTTC

length: 15
J: TRBJ2-5
V: TRBV7-2
D: .
size: .
CDR3: CASSLSAGPQETQYF
DNA: TGTGCCAGCAGCTTAAGTGCGGGGCCCCAAGAGACCCAGTACTTC